This paragraph covers one TCR beta chain sequence. The data are from a study of control samples from healthy donors and cancer patients. Produced via immunoSEQ multiplex PCR; TCRdb's table is partial and in-frame only. Among around 70,000 clones, approximately 94% were seen once, and the ten largest hold approximately 3%. The source is a woman in her 30s in good health. Sample: blood.

The CDR3 DNA follows: TGTGCCACCGGTACCAACCACACAGATACGCAGTATTTT. Protein sequence: CATGTNHTDTQYF. The chain joins TRBV15 to TRBJ2-3; no firm D call. The CDR3 runs to 13 residues. Germline assignment: CDR1 LNHNV and CDR2 YYDKDF (reference sequence). Trimming took 8 bases from V and 2 from J, leaving 11 bases between them.